This T cell receptor (beta chain) was observed in a study of T cell responses to AZD1222 COVID-19 vaccine. V was pared by 6 bases and J by 5 bases, with 8 bases of the junction left unmatched. The germline CDR1 and CDR2 sequences are MNHEY and SVGAGI. The CDR3 sequence is 15 residues long. TCRdb keeps only in-frame clones here, not all; method: immunoSEQ multiplex PCR. The data hold under 150,000 clones, with over 85% observed a single time. The sequence was collected from an adult in good health. V gene TRBV6-5 combines with J gene TRBJ2-1; the match to TRBD1 covers 9 bases. Sample: peripheral blood, taken on day 0 of AZD1222 vaccination. The CDR3 loop is CASRFRDRVHNEQFF. CDR3 DNA sequence: TGTGCCAGCAGATTCCGGGACAGGGTGCACAATGAGCAGTTCTTC.